This entry lists 28 T cell receptor beta chains sequenced from one sample in a study of blood T cell repertoires in acute mononucleosis. The time point here: acute infectious mononucleosis, at clinical presentation within 2 weeks of symptom onset (visit 1). The data were produced by immunoSEQ multiplex PCR, yet TCRdb's version contains in-frame clones alone and is incomplete. The data hold 6,000 to 8,500 clones, with less than 30% observed a single time. Here the sequenced sample was EBV YVL epitope tetramer+ CD8+ T cells sorted from PBMCs, taken during acute infectious mononucleosis. Subset: CD8 T cells binding a tetramer with EBV BRLF1 109-117 peptide (YVL-BR). The receptors were gathered from a woman aged 18-29 years with infectious mononucleosis caused by EBV.

Here the CDR3 DNA reads TGTGCCAGCAGTCCCGAAATAGGGTGGGGCGGTGAGCAGTTCTTC. Its translation is CASSPEIGWGGEQFF. The chain employs TRBV27 and TRBJ2-1, with D perhaps TRBD1 (5 bases). This CDR3 contains 15 residues. V lost 5 bases to trimming and J lost 9 bases, with 20 bases between them. CDR1 and CDR2 from the germline V gene are MNHEY and SMNVEV (reference sequence).

This clone showed up just a few times. J is TRBJ2-1 and V is TRBV4-2; no definite D call. The germline CDR1 and CDR2 sequences are LGHNA and YNFKEQ. V lost 5 bases, J lost 6 bases, and 11 bases lay in between. The CDR3 sequence is 13 residues long. Here the CDR3 reads CASSFFQFNEQFF. The CDR3 bases are TGTGCCAGCAGCTTCTTCCAGTTCAATGAGCAGTTCTTC.

At least ten counts were recorded for this clone. The V gene is TRBV11-2, the J gene TRBJ2-3; 9 nucleotides align to TRBD2. The CDR3 loop spans 19 amino acids. Germline lookup yields CDR1 SGHAT and CDR2 FQNNGV. V trimming: 5 bases; J trimming: 2 bases; junction bases outside the gene matches: 17. The CDR3 loop is CASSPLVTSGSDFTDTQYF. Written as DNA, the CDR3 is TGTGCCAGCAGCCCACTGGTGACTAGCGGTAGCGATTTCACAGATACGCAGTATTTT.

This clone was recorded at least ten times. V and J are TRBV7-9 and TRBJ2-7, with D perhaps given as TRBD1 or TRBD2 (5 bases each). This CDR3 region has 15 residues. V lost 5 bases and J 6 bases, leaving 20 bases between the germline ends. Germline V lookup: CDR1 SEHNR, CDR2 FQNEAQ (reference sequence). CDR3 amino acids: CASSPPGLYSAEQYF. The CDR3 nucleotides are TGTGCCAGCAGCCCCCCGGGGCTCTACTCTGCCGAGCAGTACTTC.

The chain has TRBV21-1 and TRBJ1-2. TRBV21-1 corresponds to a pseudogene. The CDR3 spans 17 residues. The CDR3 DNA follows: TGTGCCAGCAGCCTACCTTGGAGTTCGATCCTGGAAGGGCGGCTAACCTTC. Its protein is CASSLPWSSILEGRLTF.

The CDR3 DNA is TGTGCCAGCAGCTTGTCAGTAGGCCTAGCGGGCGAGCAGTACTTC. Translated: CASSLSVGLAGEQYF. The V gene is TRBV5-4, the J gene TRBJ2-5; TRBD2 matches 8 bases. The DNA matches TRBJ2-7 better at its end, which makes the J call doubtful. Germline-derived CDR1 and CDR2 are SGHNT and YYREEE (reference sequence). The CDR3 is 15 residues long.

This clone was seen a few times. The chain recombines TRBV7-6 with TRBJ2-3; TRBD2 aligns across 12 bases. In germline, CDR1 is SGHVS, CDR2 FNYEAQ. CDR3 length: 15 amino acids. The V and J ends lost 6 bases and 6 bases, in that order; junction bases with no gene match: 7. The CDR3 nucleotides read TGTGCCAGCAGTCAGACTAGCGGGAGTGGGGATACGCAGTATTTT. Its translation is CASSQTSGSGDTQYF.

This clone was observed a handful of times. The junction differs from germline at one of its ends, possibly a read error. The chain is built from TRBV27 and TRBJ2-1; D call uncertain. The germline CDR1 and CDR2 sequences are MNHEY and SMNVEV (reference sequence). The CDR3 is 11 residues long. In DNA, the CDR3 is TGTGCCACCAGTGATTGGAATGAGCAGTTCTTC. Protein: CATSDWNEQFF.

As for this clone: The junction differs from germline at one of its ends, possibly a read error. This rearrangement joins TRBV5-4 to TRBJ1-2; 9 bases are shared with TRBD1. From germline, CDR1 is SGHNT and CDR2 YYREEE (reference sequence). The CDR3 extends over 16 amino acids. The CDR3: CASSLNLGQGDYGYTF. CDR3 nucleotides: TGTGCAAGCAGCTTGAATCTGGGACAGGGCGACTATGGCTACACCTTC.

This clone showed up just a few times. The rearrangement uses TRBV7-6 and TRBJ2-1; D gene uncertain. Germline CDR1 SGHVS, CDR2 FNYEAQ. The V end was cut by 2 bases, the J end by 0 bases, with 11 bases between. The CDR3 length is 16 residues. CDR3 in DNA: TGTGCCAGCAGCTTATTCGCACCGCGCTCCTACAATGAGCAGTTCTTC. The encoded protein is CASSLFAPRSYNEQFF.

This clone turned up a few times. A far bigger clonotype differs at one base, so this is likely a read error. This chain uses TRBV11-2 with TRBJ2-7, with D possibly TRBD1 on 5 matching bases. V lost 5 bases and J 5 bases, leaving 19 bases between the germline ends. Germline V gives CDR1 SGHAT, CDR2 FQNNGV. The CDR3 totals 15 residues. As DNA, the CDR3 is TGTGCCAGCAGCGCCACTGACAGCCGGCATGACGAGCAGTACTTC. It translates to CASSATDSRHDEQYF. The variable domain in full, with the rest retrieved from reference TRBV11-2 and TRBJ2-7, is EAGVAQSPRYKIIEKRQSVAFWCNPISGHATLYWYQQILGQGPKLLIQFQNNGVVDDSQLPKDRFSAERLKGVDSTLKIQPAKLEDSAVYLCASSATDSRHDEQYFGPGTRLTVT.

A remark on this clone: A far larger clone is a single base away, which makes a read error likely. The genes are TRBV5-1 and TRBJ2-7; the D gene is possibly TRBD1 (5 bases). The CDR3 extends over 13 amino acids. Germline V lookup: CDR1 SGHRS, CDR2 YFSETQ. The CDR3 DNA is TGCGCCAGCAGCTTGGCAGGGTCGGGTGAGCGGTACTTC. It is translated as CASSLAGSGERYF.

V usage is TRBV21-1 and J usage is TRBJ2-2; the D segment call TRBD1 is taken from the table without a DNA check. TRBV21-1 is marked as a pseudogene. The CDR3 spans 19 residues. The CDR3 is CASSSPRGTGGRDTGELFF. The CDR3 nucleotides read TGTGCCAGCAGCTCCCCTAGGGGAACAGGGGGCAGAGACACCGGGGAGCTGTTTTTT.

This clone was seen a few times. Since a far larger clone is one base different, this is likely a read error. The identical CDR3 is also encoded by other nucleotide sequences in the sample. The J gene is TRBJ2-7, the V gene TRBV11-2; 10 nucleotides match TRBD1. The CDR3 is made up of 15 amino acids. Germline lookup yields CDR1 SGHAT and CDR2 FQNNGV. The V segment lost 5 bases and the J segment 4 bases; nucleotides outside the gene matches: 8. CDR3 sequence: CASSPGTGEGYEQYF. The DNA of the CDR3 is TGTGCCAGCAGCCCCGGGACAGGGGAAGGATACGAGCAGTACTTC.

This clone turned up a few times. The junction shows a germline mismatch at one end, possibly a read error. CDR3 in amino acids: CAISEGTLSSYNEQFF. The DNA for the CDR3 is TGTGCCATCAGTGAGGGGACCCTTAGCTCCTACAATGAGCAGTTCTTC. The rearrangement joins TRBV2 to TRBJ2-1; D might be TRBD1 or TRBD2, each matching 5 bases. Germline lookup yields CDR1 SNHLY and CDR2 FYNNEI. CDR3 length: 16 residues.

This clone appeared a few times. The chain combines TRBV30 with TRBJ2-1, with 8 bases aligning to TRBD1. The V gene's germline CDR1 is GTSNPN and CDR2 SVGIG (reference sequence). The V and J ends lost 8 bases and 6 bases, in that order; junction bases with no gene match: 15. The CDR3 covers 15 residues. CDR3 in DNA: TGTGCCAGCAGCCCCGACCCGACAGGGGTCAATGAGCAGTTCTTC. It yields the protein CASSPDPTGVNEQFF.

This clone was picked up a small number of times. The V call is TRBV11-3, the J call TRBJ2-2; 8 bases line up with TRBD1. Germline assignment: CDR1 SGHNT and CDR2 YENEEA. J lost 6 bases, V lost 1 base, and 10 bases had no gene match. The CDR3 consists of 17 residues. CDR3 nucleotide sequence: TGTGCCAGCAGCTTAGTCGTACAGGGGGACTCGGCCGGGGAGCTGTTTTTT. It specifies CASSLVVQGDSAGELFF.

V usage is TRBV11-2 and J usage is TRBJ2-2; TRBD1 matches 7 bases. This CDR3 is 14 amino acids long. CDR1 is SGHAT, CDR2 FQNNGV, per germline. The V gene end was trimmed by 10 bases and the J gene end by 3 bases; junction bases not matched to a gene: 8. In DNA form, the CDR3 reads TGTGCCACAATCTACAGGGGAGACACCGGGGAGCTGTTTTTT. Amino acid sequence: CATIYRGDTGELFF. Combining the CDR3 with reference TRBV11-2 and TRBJ2-2 gives the whole variable domain EAGVAQSPRYKIIEKRQSVAFWCNPISGHATLYWYQQILGQGPKLLIQFQNNGVVDDSQLPKDRFSAERLKGVDSTLKIQPAKLEDSAVYLCATIYRGDTGELFFGEGSRLTVL.

On this clone: Its ends do not fully match the called genes, so a read error is possible. The chain combines TRBV23-1 with TRBJ2-5; the D gene is possibly TRBD2 (6 bases). TRBV23-1 is filed as an ORF, its function uncertain. This CDR3 has 15 amino acids. In DNA, the CDR3 is TGTGCCAGCATGAGGGAGTTGGCGGGGCAAGAGACCCAGTACTTC. This gives the protein CASMRELAGQETQYF.

The sample holds a few counts of this clone. The rearrangement uses TRBV7-6 and TRBJ2-3, with a possible D match to TRBD1 (5 bases). Per germline, CDR1 SGHVS and CDR2 FNYEAQ. Trimming stripped 2 bases from V and 4 bases from J, with 13 bases between. The CDR3 runs 15 residues. CDR3 sequence: CASSLTGPGADTQYF. The CDR3 coding sequence is TGTGCCAGCAGCTTAACAGGACCGGGTGCAGATACGCAGTATTTT.

This clone was recorded a few times. This chain links TRBV29-1 with TRBJ2-1; no firm D call. V lost 4 bases and J 4 bases, leaving 11 bases between the germline ends. Germline CDR1 and CDR2: SQVTM and ANQGSEA. The CDR3 is 13 amino acids. The CDR3 nucleotides read TGCAGCGTTGGGGATGGCGCTTACAATGAGCAGTTCTTC. Translation gives CSVGDGAYNEQFF.

Comment on this clone: A far larger clone is only one base removed, so a read error is likely. Other DNA sequences within the sample encode an identical CDR3. This sequence joins TRBV19 and TRBJ2-7; weak D call: TRBD1 (5 bases). The ends were cut back, 6 bases at V and 5 bases at J, with 17 bases in the middle. Germline CDR1 and CDR2: LNHDA and SQIVND (reference sequence). The CDR3 extends over 14 amino acids. Here the CDR3 DNA reads TGTGCCAGTAGATTGGCAGGGAATGTGGACGAGCAGTACTTC. Residues: CASRLAGNVDEQYF.

The chain joins TRBV27 to TRBJ2-7, with 12 bases aligning to TRBD2. Per germline, CDR1 MNHEY and CDR2 SMNVEV (reference sequence). The CDR3 covers 14 residues. The V gene end was trimmed by 5 bases and the J gene end by 7 bases; junction bases not matched to a gene: 6. CDR3 sequence reads: CASSGLAGSGEQYF. In DNA, the CDR3 is TGTGCCAGCAGTGGACTAGCGGGGTCGGGGGAGCAGTACTTC.

About this clone itself: Since the CDR3 does not end with the conserved phenylalanine or tryptophan, this likely comes from a read error. The V gene is TRBV12-5, the J gene TRBJ2-3; 7 bases match TRBD2. Germline V gives CDR1 LGHNT, CDR2 FRNRAP. The CDR3 is made up of 16 amino acids. DNA of the CDR3: TGTGCTAGAGGTTTTGGGACCAGCGGGGAGGCAGATACGCAGTATTCT. It encodes CARGFGTSGEADTQYS.

The chain recombines TRBV2 with TRBJ2-7; no clear D. The CDR3 is 13 residues long. Trimming left V 5 bases short and J 2 bases short, with 10 bases between. Per germline, CDR1 SNHLY and CDR2 FYNNEI. CDR3 DNA sequence: TGTGCCAGCAGTCCGGGTCTCGCCTACGAGCAGTACTTC. Encoded protein: CASSPGLAYEQYF.

By frequency in the sample, this clone is medium-sized. This sample includes further DNA sequences coding for the same CDR3. The chain is built from TRBV27 and TRBJ2-1; maybe TRBD1 (6 bases). The V gene lost 2 bases and the J gene lost 3 bases, with 11 bases spanning the gap. Germline V lookup: CDR1 MNHEY, CDR2 SMNVEV (reference sequence). This CDR3 comprises 15 residues. CDR3 nucleotide sequence: TGTGCCAGCAGTTTACTTCGGACAGACTACAATGAGCAGTTCTTC. Translation: CASSLLRTDYNEQFF.

Comment on this clone: One junction end disagrees with the germline gene, perhaps due to a read error. The CDR3 nucleotides are TGCGCCAGCAGTCCGCCCCTAATTGAGACTGGCTACACCTTC. It is translated as CASSPPLIETGYTF. The chain couples TRBV10-3 to TRBJ1-2; unclear D gene. Germline CDR1 is ENHRY and CDR2 is SYGVKD. CDR3 length: 14 residues.

The chain couples TRBV7-4 to TRBJ2-3; 11 nucleotides match TRBD1. The CDR3 loop spans 15 amino acids. V was clipped by 4 bases and J by 4 bases; unmatched bases: 4. The germline V gene has CDR1 SGHVT and CDR2 SQSDAQ. CDR3 residues: CASSYGQGAADTQYF. The CDR3 DNA is TGTGCCAGCAGCTACGGACAGGGGGCGGCAGATACGCAGTATTTT.